The entry that follows covers one T cell receptor (beta chain) sequence. The data were produced by immunoSEQ multiplex PCR, yet TCRdb's version contains in-frame clones alone and is incomplete. Seen here are 120,000 to 150,000 clones, 84% observed once, and the top ten hold approximately 5%. This sample is part of a study of blood T cell repertoires in COVID-19. The wider study: The United States, Italy and Spain supplied acute and convalescent COVID-19 samples.

The germline gives CDR1 MNHEY, CDR2 SVGAGI. This CDR3 contains 14 residues. The germline V and J ends were trimmed by 6 bases and 10 bases, with 16 bases remaining between them. The material sequenced was PBMCs or T cells enriched from blood (not recorded which). This clonotype was sampled from a man aged 35 to 55 with acute COVID-19. V is TRBV6-5 and J is TRBJ1-6; D is undetermined. The CDR3, as DNA: TGTGCCAGCAGCCCCCGGGAGGGAAACTCACCCCTCCACTTT. Amino acids: CASSPREGNSPLHF.